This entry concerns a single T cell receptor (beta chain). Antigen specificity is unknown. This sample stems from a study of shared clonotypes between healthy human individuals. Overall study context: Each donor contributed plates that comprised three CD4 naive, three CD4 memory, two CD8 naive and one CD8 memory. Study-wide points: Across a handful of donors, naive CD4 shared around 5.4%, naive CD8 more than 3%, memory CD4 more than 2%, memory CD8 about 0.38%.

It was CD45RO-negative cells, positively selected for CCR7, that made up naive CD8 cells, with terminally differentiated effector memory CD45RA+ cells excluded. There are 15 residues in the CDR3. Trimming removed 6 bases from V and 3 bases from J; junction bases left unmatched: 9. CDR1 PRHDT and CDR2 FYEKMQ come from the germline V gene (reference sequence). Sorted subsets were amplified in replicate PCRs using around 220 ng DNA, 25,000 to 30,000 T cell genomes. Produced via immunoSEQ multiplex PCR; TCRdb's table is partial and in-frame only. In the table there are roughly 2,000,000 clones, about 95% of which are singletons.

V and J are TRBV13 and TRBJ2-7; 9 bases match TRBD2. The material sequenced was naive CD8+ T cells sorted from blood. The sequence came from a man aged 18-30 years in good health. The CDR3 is CASRPWTSAHYEQYF. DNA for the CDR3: TGTGCCAGCAGACCGTGGACTAGCGCCCACTACGAGCAGTACTTC.